A single sample gave rise to the 12 T cell receptor beta chains below, sequenced in a study of blood T cell repertoires in COVID-19. Using immunoSEQ multiplex PCR, the repertoire was profiled, and TCRdb retains in-frame clones only, with some absent. The sample includes tens of thousands of clones, 85% to 90% of them seen just once. The sample comprised peripheral blood. All receptors come from a woman in her 70s with acute or convalescent COVID-19.

The gene calls are TRBV6-4 and TRBJ2-1, with D possibly TRBD2 on 6 matching bases. Germline CDR1 is MRHNA and CDR2 is SNTAGT. The CDR3 is made up of 17 amino acids. V dropped 2 bases and J dropped 0 bases, with 14 bases sitting between them. CDR3 sequence: CASSDQPGVSSYNEQFF. CDR3 bases: TGTGCCAGCAGTGACCAACCGGGAGTGAGCTCCTACAATGAGCAGTTCTTC.

The chain links TRBV16 to TRBJ2-2; D unresolved. V lost 0 bases and J lost 3, with 8 bases in between. This CDR3 comprises 15 residues. Germline V gene lookup returns CDR1 KGHSY and CDR2 FQNENV. In DNA, the CDR3 is TGTGCCAGCAGCCAATCGTGGCTCTACACCGGGGAGCTGTTTTTT. This sequence encodes CASSQSWLYTGELFF.

The rearrangement joins TRBV7-2 to TRBJ1-2; D gene ambiguous. Germline assignment: CDR1 SGHTA and CDR2 FQGNSA. The V end lost 6 bases, the J end lost 0 bases, and 5 bases lay between the germline ends. The CDR3 has 12 residues. This chain's CDR3 is CASRSSNYGYTF. CDR3 DNA sequence: TGTGCCAGCAGGTCTTCTAACTATGGCTACACCTTC.

The V gene is TRBV5-4, the J gene TRBJ1-2, with D perhaps TRBD1 (6 bases). This CDR3 contains 14 residues. In germline, CDR1 is SGHNT, CDR2 YYREEE (reference sequence). V gave up 4 bases and J gave up 11 bases, with 21 bases separating them. The CDR3 nucleotides read TGTGCCAGCAGCCCAAGTACAGGGATTACTGGATACACCTTC. Protein: CASSPSTGITGYTF.

The chain employs TRBV15 and TRBJ2-5; no reliable D call. This CDR3 is 13 amino acids long. V lost 0 bases, J lost 4 bases, and 6 bases lay in between. The V gene's germline CDR1 is LNHNV and CDR2 YYDKDF (reference sequence). This CDR3 reads CATSRDLRETQYF. The DNA for the CDR3 is TGTGCCACCAGCAGAGATTTGAGAGAGACCCAGTACTTC.

This chain links TRBV5-5 with TRBJ2-7, with 7 bases aligning to TRBD2. The V gene's germline CDR1 is SGHKS and CDR2 YYEKEE (reference sequence). This CDR3 comprises 18 residues. Trimming at V came to 5 bases and at J to 2 bases, leaving 19 bases not matched to a gene. The CDR3: CASSYLAVESTYTYEQYV. The CDR3 nucleotides read TGTGCCAGCAGTTATCTAGCGGTCGAAAGCACTTACACCTACGAGCAGTACGTC.

The rearrangement links TRBV6-5 to TRBJ1-4, with 9 bases identical to TRBD1. J lost 4 bases, V lost 1 base, and 4 bases had no gene match. CDR1 is MNHEY, CDR2 SVGAGI, per germline. This CDR3 spans 16 amino acids. CDR3 in amino acids: CASSYLSGQGNEKLFF. DNA for the CDR3: TGTGCCAGCAGTTACTTATCGGGACAGGGTAATGAAAAACTGTTTTTT.

The chain has TRBV5-8 and TRBJ2-1, with 10 bases identical to TRBD2. The V and J ends lost 4 bases and 6 bases, in that order; junction bases with no gene match: 10. The CDR3 totals 16 residues. Germline values: CDR1 SGHTS, CDR2 YDEGEE. CDR3 residues: CASSPFGSGGANEQFF. Written as DNA, the CDR3 is TGTGCCAGCAGCCCATTTGGGAGCGGGGGGGCCAATGAGCAGTTCTTC.

In its sample, this clone was seen a few times. The chain links TRBV7-9 to TRBJ2-5; D is possibly TRBD2 (7 bases). The ends were cut back, 3 bases at V and 2 bases at J, with 25 bases in the middle. Germline V gives CDR1 SEHNR, CDR2 FQNEAQ (reference sequence). The CDR3 runs to 19 residues. In nucleotides, the CDR3 is TGTGCCAGCAGCTTTAGGGGGGGGCGACTCCGAAGGGATCAAGAGACCCAGTACTTC. Protein sequence: CASSFRGGRLRRDQETQYF.

The J gene is TRBJ1-2, the V gene TRBV2, with D maybe TRBD1 (5 bases). Trimming shortened V by 3 bases and J by 6 bases, and 11 bases separated the two germline ends. Germline V lookup: CDR1 SNHLY, CDR2 FYNNEI. This CDR3 is 13 amino acids long. The chain's CDR3 is CASSEPGSHGYTF. As DNA, the CDR3 is TGTGCCAGCAGTGAGCCAGGGTCGCATGGCTACACCTTC.

J is TRBJ1-3 and V is TRBV7-2, with D possibly matching TRBD1 (5 bases). The V gene's germline CDR1 is SGHTA and CDR2 FQGNSA. This CDR3 is built from 16 residues. V was clipped by 2 bases and J by 0 bases, with 11 bases between them. CDR3 sequence reads: CASSLTETVSGNTIYF. CDR3 DNA: TGTGCCAGCAGCTTAACCGAGACAGTCTCTGGAAACACCATATATTTT. Complete variable domain (other parts from reference TRBV7-2 and TRBJ1-3): GAGVSQSPSNKVTEKGKDVELRCDPISGHTALYWYRQSLGQGLEFLIYFQGNSAPDKSGLPSDRFSAERTGGSVSTLTIQRTQQEDSAVYLCASSLTETVSGNTIYFGEGSWLTVV.

The chain uses TRBV9 and TRBJ2-5; 7 positions match TRBD2. Germline CDR1 reads SGDLS; CDR2 reads YYNGEE. V lost 6 bases, J lost 5 bases, and 13 bases stayed unmatched. CDR3 size: 15 residues. The CDR3 sequence is CASTMTNSGGETQYF. The CDR3 bases are TGTGCCAGCACCATGACAAACTCCGGGGGGGAGACCCAGTACTTC.